One and the same sample provided the 8 T cell receptor beta chains below, sequenced in a study of CD4 T cells in relation to SARS-CoV-2 and coronaviruses. The unexposed donors gave CD4+ T cells in 2011-2018, prior to COVID-19. After ten to eleven days of culture, CD4+ T cells were isolated. This table comes from immunoSEQ multiplex PCR, and its TCRdb copy is limited to in-frame clones, with some not included. Of 24,000 or so clones listed, about 79% were seen once; the top ten hold around a fifth. Their specific antigens are unknown. The sequencing input was CD4+ T cells from PBMCs, cultured in vitro. These receptors came from a human donor in good health.

The CDR3 nucleotides are TGTGCCAGTAGTATCAGGACAGCCGGGGAGGGTCCAAGAGGAGGCTACACCTTC. Translated: CASSIRTAGEGPRGGYTF. The rearrangement joins TRBV19 to TRBJ1-2; possible D gene TRBD1, 6 bases. The CDR3 totals 18 residues. Germline CDR1 is LNHDA and CDR2 is SQIVND (reference sequence). V dropped 3 bases and J dropped 8 bases, with 28 bases sitting between them.

The genes are TRBV3-1 (or the pseudogene TRBV3-2) and TRBJ1-2; D possibly corresponds to TRBD1 (6 bases). This CDR3 comprises 13 residues. Trimming pared 4 bases from V and 2 bases from J, leaving 8 bases between. Looked up from germline, CDR1 is LGHDT and CDR2 is YNNKEL (reference sequence). CDR3 coding DNA: TGTGCCAGCAGCCTAGGGGGGAACTATGGCTACACCTTC. Translated: CASSLGGNYGYTF.

This clone has more than one count but fewer than ten. The DNA of the CDR3 is TGTGCCAGCAGCGTAGTTCCTTTCACTGAAGCTTTCTTT. Translated, it gives CASSVVPFTEAFF. This chain connects TRBV9 to TRBJ1-1, with no clear D. This CDR3 has 13 residues. Germline CDR1 reads SGDLS; CDR2 reads YYNGEE. Trimming took off 0 bases at V and 4 bases at J, with 7 bases between the two ends.

This chain connects TRBV30 to TRBJ1-1, with a tentative D call TRBD1 (5 bases). This CDR3 region has 13 residues. Germline CDR1 is GTSNPN and CDR2 is SVGIG (reference sequence). Trimming took 3 bases from V and 0 from J, leaving 8 bases between them. In DNA, the CDR3 is TGTGCCTGGAGGGGGGGACTGAACACTGAAGCTTTCTTT. This sequence encodes CAWRGGLNTEAFF.

The chain has TRBV9 and TRBJ1-6; no reliable D call. Germline loops: CDR1 SGDLS, CDR2 YYNGEE. The V end lost 0 bases, the J end lost 9 bases, and 7 bases lay between the germline ends. This CDR3 has 13 residues. As DNA, the CDR3 is TGTGCCAGCAGCGTAGCCCCGGTTTCACCCCTCCACTTT. It codes for CASSVAPVSPLHF.

The genes are TRBV2 and TRBJ1-1, with 11 bases identical to TRBD1. Per germline, CDR1 SNHLY and CDR2 FYNNEI. V dropped 6 bases and J dropped 8; count of bases not matched to a gene: 8. This CDR3 spans 14 amino acids. This CDR3 is CASRGDRGVLEAFF. The CDR3 nucleotides are TGTGCCAGCAGAGGGGACAGGGGGGTTCTCGAAGCTTTCTTT.

This clone showed up just once. The J gene is TRBJ2-5, the V gene TRBV10-3; 7 positions match TRBD1. The germline CDR1 and CDR2 sequences are ENHRY and SYGVKD. V trimming: 9 bases; J trimming: 2 bases; junction bases outside the gene matches: 6. This CDR3 has 13 amino acids. CDR3 residues: CAIQQGQQETQYF. In DNA form, the CDR3 reads TGTGCCATTCAACAGGGACAGCAAGAGACCCAGTACTTC.

The chain's CDR3 is CASSAEVQETQYF. CDR3 DNA sequence: TGTGCCAGCAGCGCGGAAGTTCAAGAGACCCAGTACTTC. The chain joins TRBV7-2 to TRBJ2-5; no definite D call. Germline-derived CDR1 and CDR2 are SGHTA and FQGNSA. The V end lost 5 bases, the J end lost 2 bases, and 9 bases lay between the germline ends. The CDR3 is 13 residues long.